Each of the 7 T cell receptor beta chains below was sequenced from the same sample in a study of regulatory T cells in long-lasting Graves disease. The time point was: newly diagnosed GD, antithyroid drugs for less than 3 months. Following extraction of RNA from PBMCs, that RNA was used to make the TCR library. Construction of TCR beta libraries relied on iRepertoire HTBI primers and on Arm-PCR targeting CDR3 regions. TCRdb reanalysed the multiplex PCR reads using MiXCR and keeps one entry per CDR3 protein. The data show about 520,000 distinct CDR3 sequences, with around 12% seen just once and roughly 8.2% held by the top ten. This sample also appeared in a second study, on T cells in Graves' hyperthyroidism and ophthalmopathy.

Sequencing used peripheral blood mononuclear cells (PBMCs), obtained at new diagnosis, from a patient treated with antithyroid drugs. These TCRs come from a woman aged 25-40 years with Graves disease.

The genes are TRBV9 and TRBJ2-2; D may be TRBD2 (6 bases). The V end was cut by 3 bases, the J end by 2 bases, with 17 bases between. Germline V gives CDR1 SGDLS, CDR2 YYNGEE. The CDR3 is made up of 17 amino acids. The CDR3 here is CASSEPRRGNNTGELFF. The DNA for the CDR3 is TGTGCCAGCAGCGAGCCCCGGCGGGGAAATAACACCGGGGAGCTGTTTTTT. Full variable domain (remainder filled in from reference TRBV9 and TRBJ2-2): DSGVTQTPKHLITATGQRVTLRCSPRSGDLSVYWYQQSLDQGLQFLIQYYNGEERAKGNILERFSAQQFPDLHSELNLSSLELGDSALYFCASSEPRRGNNTGELFFGEGSRLTVL.

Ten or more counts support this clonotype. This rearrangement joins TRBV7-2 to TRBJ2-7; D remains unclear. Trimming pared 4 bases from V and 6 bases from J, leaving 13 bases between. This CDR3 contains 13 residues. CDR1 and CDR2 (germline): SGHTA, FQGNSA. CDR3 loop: CASSSRSGSEQYF. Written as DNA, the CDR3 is TGTGCCAGCAGCTCCAGGTCCGGATCCGAGCAGTACTTC. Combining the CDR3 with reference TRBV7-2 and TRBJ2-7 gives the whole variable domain GAGVSQSPSNKVTEKGKDVELRCDPISGHTALYWYRQSLGQGLEFLIYFQGNSAPDKSGLPSDRFSAERTGGSVSTLTIQRTQQEDSAVYLCASSSRSGSEQYFGPGTRLTVT.

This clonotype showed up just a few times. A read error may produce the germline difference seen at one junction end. The CDR3 loop is CAGSAIMDRFTEAFF. Written as DNA, the CDR3 is TGTGCCGGCAGTGCAATAATGGACAGATTCACTGAAGCTTTCTTT. The gene calls are TRBV28 and TRBJ1-1; possibly TRBD1 for D (6 bases). CDR3 length equals 15 residues. CDR1 MDHEN and CDR2 SYDVKM come from the germline V gene.

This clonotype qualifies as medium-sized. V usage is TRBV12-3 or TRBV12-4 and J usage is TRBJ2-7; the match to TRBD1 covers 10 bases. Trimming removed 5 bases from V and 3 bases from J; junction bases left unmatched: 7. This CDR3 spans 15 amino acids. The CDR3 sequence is CASSTTGTGVYEQYF. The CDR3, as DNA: TGTGCCAGCAGTACGACCGGGACAGGGGTCTACGAGCAGTACTTC.

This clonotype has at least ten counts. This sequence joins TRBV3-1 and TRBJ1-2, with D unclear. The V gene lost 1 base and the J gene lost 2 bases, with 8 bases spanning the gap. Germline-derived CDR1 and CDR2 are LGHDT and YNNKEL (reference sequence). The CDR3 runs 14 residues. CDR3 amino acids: CASSQVYLNYGYTF. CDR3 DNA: TGTGCCAGCAGCCAAGTTTACCTCAACTATGGCTACACCTTC. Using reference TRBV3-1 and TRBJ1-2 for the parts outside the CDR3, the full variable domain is DTAVSQTPKYLVTQMGNDKSIKCEQNLGHDTMYWYKQDSKKFLKIMFSYNNKELIINETVPNRFSPKSPDKAHLNLHINSLELGDSAVYFCASSQVYLNYGYTFGSGTRLTVV.

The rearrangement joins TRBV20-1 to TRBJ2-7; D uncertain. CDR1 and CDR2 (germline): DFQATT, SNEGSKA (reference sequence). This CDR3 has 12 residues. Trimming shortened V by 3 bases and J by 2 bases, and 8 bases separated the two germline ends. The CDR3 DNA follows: TGCAGTGCTAGGGCCCTAGCCTACGAGCAGTACTTC. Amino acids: CSARALAYEQYF.

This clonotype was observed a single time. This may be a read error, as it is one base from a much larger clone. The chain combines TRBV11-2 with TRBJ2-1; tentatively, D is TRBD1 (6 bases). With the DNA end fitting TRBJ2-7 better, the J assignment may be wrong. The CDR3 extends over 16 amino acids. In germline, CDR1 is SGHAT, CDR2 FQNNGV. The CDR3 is CASSLAQGLSYNEQYF. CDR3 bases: TGTGCCAGCAGCTTAGCCCAGGGGCTCTCCTACAATGAGCAGTACTTC.